This TCR beta chain was observed in a study of blood T cell repertoires in COVID-19. Study at large: The United States, Italy and Spain supplied acute and convalescent COVID-19 samples. T cells, B-cell-depleted T cells, or PBMCs supplied cDNA or gDNA.

The germline V and J ends were trimmed by 4 bases and 5 bases, with 14 bases remaining between them. The CDR3 runs to 14 residues. From germline, CDR1 is MDHEN and CDR2 SYDVKM. Original handling: It was from reference gene primer amplification that nucleated cell counts were estimated. TCRdb's table, derived via immunoSEQ multiplex PCR, lists solely in-frame clones and lacks some. V and J calls and clone size are copied from that table; D and trimming were computed from the DNA. This table has 250,000 or so clones, under 90% appearing once. The sequence came from a man aged 60-69 years with acute or convalescent COVID-19. The chain uses TRBV28 and TRBJ1-1, with D possibly matching TRBD1 (6 bases). Source material: peripheral blood. The CDR3: CASSSQGGSTEAFF. The CDR3, as DNA: TGTGCCAGCAGTTCACAGGGTGGAAGTACTGAAGCTTTCTTT.